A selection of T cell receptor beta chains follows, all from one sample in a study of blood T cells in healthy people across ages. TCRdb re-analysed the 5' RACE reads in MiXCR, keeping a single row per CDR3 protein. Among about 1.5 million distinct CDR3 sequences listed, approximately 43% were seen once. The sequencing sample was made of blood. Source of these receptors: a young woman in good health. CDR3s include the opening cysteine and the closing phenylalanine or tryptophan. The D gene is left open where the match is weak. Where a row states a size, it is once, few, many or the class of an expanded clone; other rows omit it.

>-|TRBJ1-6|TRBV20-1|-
CSATWGKPNSPLHF
TGCAGTGCTACCTGGGGGAAGCCTAATTCACCCCTCCACTTT
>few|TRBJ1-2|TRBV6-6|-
CASSYGSGAGNGYTF
TGTGCCAGCAGTTACGGTTCAGGGGCTGGAAATGGCTACACCTTC
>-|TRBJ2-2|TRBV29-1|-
CSVLRTNTGELFF
TGCAGCGTTCTACGCACGAACACCGGGGAGCTGTTTTTT
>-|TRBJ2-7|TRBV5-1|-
CASLTYRDHYEQYF
TGCGCCAGCTTGACTTACAGGGACCACTACGAGCAGTACTTC
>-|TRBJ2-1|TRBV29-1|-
CSSGGRDAYNEQFF
TGCAGCTCTGGCGGGCGGGACGCATACAATGAGCAGTTCTTC
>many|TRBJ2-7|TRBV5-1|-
CASSLPGYEQYF
TGTGCCAGCAGTTTACCAGGGTACGAGCAGTACTTC
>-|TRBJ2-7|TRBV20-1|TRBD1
CSANLRDRGYEQYF
TGCAGTGCTAACCTCCGGGACAGGGGATACGAGCAGTACTTC
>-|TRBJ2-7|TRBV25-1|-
CAPPCGGSGRSYNEQYF
TGTGCCCCCCCATGTGGCGGATCGGGACGCTCCTACAATGAGCAGTACTTC
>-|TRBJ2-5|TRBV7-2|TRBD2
CASSLGRLAYSETQYF
TGTGCCAGCAGCTTAGGCCGACTAGCTTATTCCGAGACCCAGTACTTC
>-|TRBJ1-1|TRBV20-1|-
CSAERGGRAEAFF
TGCAGTGCGGAGAGGGGGGGGAGGGCGGAAGCTTTCTTT
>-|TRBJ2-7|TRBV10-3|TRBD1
CASGGDRVISSYEQYF
TGTGCCTCTGGGGGGGACAGGGTGATTAGTTCCTACGAGCAGTACTTC
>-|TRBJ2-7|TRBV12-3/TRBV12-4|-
CASSSRRLSYEQYF
TGTGCCAGCAGTTCCAGAAGGCTCTCCTACGAGCAGTACTTC
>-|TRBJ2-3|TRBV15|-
CATSDFSPEDTQYF
TGTGCCACCTCGGACTTTTCCCCCGAAGATACGCAGTATTTT
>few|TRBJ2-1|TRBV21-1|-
CASRTEGLAGGNEQFF
TGTGCCAGCAGAACCGAGGGGCTAGCGGGAGGGAATGAGCAGTTCTTC
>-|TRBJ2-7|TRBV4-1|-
CASSPHPTTPYEQYF
TGCGCCAGCAGCCCGCACCCTACTACACCGTACGAGCAGTACTTC
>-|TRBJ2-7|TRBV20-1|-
CSARPQGSYEQYF
TGCAGTGCTAGGCCACAGGGTTCCTACGAGCAGTACTTC
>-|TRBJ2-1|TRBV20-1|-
CSARFRRDRYNEQFF
TGCAGTGCTAGATTCCGGCGGGACCGCTACAATGAGCAGTTCTTC
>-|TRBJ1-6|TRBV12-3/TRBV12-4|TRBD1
CASSPGGLSDSPLHF
TGTGCCAGCAGCCCAGGGGGGTTGTCCGATTCACCCCTCCACTTT
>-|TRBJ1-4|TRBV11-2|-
CASRTALATNEKLFF
TGTGCCAGCAGAACGGCCCTTGCAACTAATGAAAAACTGTTTTTT
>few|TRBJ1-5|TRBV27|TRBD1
CASSSVRGYQPQHF
TGTGCCAGCAGTTCAGTCAGGGGGTATCAGCCCCAGCATTTT
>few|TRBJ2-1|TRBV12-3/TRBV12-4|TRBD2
CASKPGLVGNEQFF
TGTGCCAGCAAACCGGGACTAGTGGGCAATGAGCAGTTCTTC
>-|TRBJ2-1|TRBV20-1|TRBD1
CSASGGQGDNEQFF
TGCAGTGCTAGTGGTGGACAGGGGGACAATGAGCAGTTCTTC
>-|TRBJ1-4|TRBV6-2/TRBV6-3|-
CASNPTATNEKLFF
TGTGCCAGCAACCCGACAGCAACTAATGAAAAACTGTTTTTT
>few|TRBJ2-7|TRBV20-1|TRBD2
CSARVPLAGHAEQYF
TGCAGTGCTAGGGTACCCCTAGCGGGGCACGCCGAGCAGTACTTC
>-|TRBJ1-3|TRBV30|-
CAWRQGALSGNTIYF
TGTGCCTGGAGGCAAGGGGCGCTTTCCGGAAACACCATATATTTT
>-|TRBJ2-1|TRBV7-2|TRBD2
CASSLRGLAGLLQETQFF
TGTGCCAGCAGCTTACGGGGACTAGCGGGACTTCTCCAAGAGACCCAGTTCTTC
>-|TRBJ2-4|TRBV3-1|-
CASSHWQKNIQYF
TGTGCCAGCAGCCATTGGCAGAAAAACATTCAGTACTTC
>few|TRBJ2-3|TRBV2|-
CASLARWTDTQYF
TGTGCCAGCCTAGCCCGGTGGACAGATACGCAGTATTTT
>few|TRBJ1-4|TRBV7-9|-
CASSWAGEKLFF
TGTGCCAGCAGCTGGGCCGGTGAAAAACTGTTTTTT
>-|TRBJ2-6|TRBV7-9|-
CASSPDFSGANVLTF
TGTGCCAGCAGCCCCGACTTCTCTGGGGCCAACGTCCTGACTTTC
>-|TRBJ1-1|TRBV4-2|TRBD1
CASSDPDRGGTEAFF
TGTGCCAGCAGCGATCCGGACAGGGGGGGCACTGAAGCTTTCTTT
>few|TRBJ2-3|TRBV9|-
CASSVEGYTQYF
TGTGCCAGCAGCGTAGAGGGGTATACGCAGTATTTT
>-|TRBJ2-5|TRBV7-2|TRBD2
CASSATSGKYQETQYF
TGTGCCAGCAGCGCGACTAGCGGGAAGTACCAAGAGACCCAGTACTTC
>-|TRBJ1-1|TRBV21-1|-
CASSGTTVSNTEAFF
TGTGCCAGCAGCGGAACGACAGTCTCGAACACTGAAGCTTTCTTT
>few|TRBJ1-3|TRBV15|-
CATSRDPLSSGNTIYF
TGTGCCACCAGCAGAGATCCCCTGAGCTCTGGAAACACCATATATTTT
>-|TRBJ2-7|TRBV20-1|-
CSALPITDEQYF
TGCAGTGCTTTACCCATCACGGACGAGCAGTACTTC
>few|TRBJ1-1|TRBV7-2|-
CASSFSSGLRVNTEAFF
TGTGCCAGCAGCTTTTCCTCCGGGCTCAGGGTGAACACTGAAGCTTTCTTT
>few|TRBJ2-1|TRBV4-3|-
CASSQPLGQSINEQFF
TGCGCCAGCAGCCAGCCTCTGGGCCAGTCAATAAATGAGCAGTTCTTC
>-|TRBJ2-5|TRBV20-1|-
CSASALGGQSTAQYF
TGCAGTGCTAGTGCACTCGGGGGGCAATCAACTGCCCAGTACTTC
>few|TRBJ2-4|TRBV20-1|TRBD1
CSARASQGKNIQYF
TGCAGTGCTAGGGCTTCACAGGGGAAAAACATTCAGTACTTC